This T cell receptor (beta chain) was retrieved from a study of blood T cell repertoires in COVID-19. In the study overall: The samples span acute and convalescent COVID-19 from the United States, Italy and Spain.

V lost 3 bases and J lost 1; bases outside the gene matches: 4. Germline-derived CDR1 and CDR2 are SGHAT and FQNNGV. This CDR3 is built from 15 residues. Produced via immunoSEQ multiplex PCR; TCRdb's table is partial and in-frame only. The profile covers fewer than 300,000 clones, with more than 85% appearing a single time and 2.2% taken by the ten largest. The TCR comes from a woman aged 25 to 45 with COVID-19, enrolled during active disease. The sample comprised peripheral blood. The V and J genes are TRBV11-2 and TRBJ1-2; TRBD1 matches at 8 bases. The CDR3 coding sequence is TGTGCCAGCAGCTTGCTACAGGGGGTTAACTATGGCTACACCTTC. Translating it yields CASSLLQGVNYGYTF.